In its sample, the clone carrying this TCR beta chain was seen a few times. Antigen: not known. From germline, CDR1 is SGDLS and CDR2 YYNGEE. The CDR3 is 13 residues long. V dropped 1 base and J dropped 6 bases, with 8 bases sitting between them. This sample is drawn from a study of beta chain features in type 1 diabetes. Overall study results and limits: Significant though moderate, a shortening of TCRB CDR3s appeared in all four CD4+ subsets of Type 1 diabetes patients.

The isolated RNA, all of it, was reverse transcribed, so expressed TCRB transcripts were what got sequenced. Sequencing was performed with immunoSEQ multiplex PCR; in TCRdb, only in-frame clones are kept and a portion is missing. The sample yields 150,000 to 190,000 clones, about a tenth seen once. The rearrangement uses TRBV9 and TRBJ2-1; D unresolved. The specimen was central memory CD4+ T cells from blood. This sequence originates from a man aged 30 to 39 with type 1 diabetes. CDR3 nucleotides: TGTGCCAGCAGCGTACAACTAAGCAATGAGCAGTTCTTC. It codes for CASSVQLSNEQFF.